This entry concerns a single T cell receptor beta chain. This sample is part of a study of shared clonotypes between healthy human individuals. This table comes from immunoSEQ multiplex PCR, and its TCRdb copy is limited to in-frame clones, with some not included. The sample lists over 2 million clones; approximately 95% were seen once. Per germline, CDR1 SNHLY and CDR2 FYNNEI. The V and J ends lost 4 bases and 11 bases, in that order; junction bases with no gene match: 7. The length of the CDR3 is 12 residues. This rearrangement joins TRBV2 to TRBJ1-1, with 7 bases that match TRBD1. The receptor was isolated from a man younger than 35 in good health. What was sequenced was naive CD4+ T cells sorted from blood. Subset in this sample: CD45RA+ positively selected. The CDR3 spells CASSGQGRDAFF. CDR3 sequence (DNA): TGTGCCAGCAGTGGACAGGGTCGGGACGCTTTCTTT.